This TCR beta chain comes out of a study of cytomegalovirus exposure and HLA in healthy donors. Whole-study findings and limits: Cytomegalovirus-associated TCR beta chains were listed, numbering 150 to 200. Usually a TCR sequence was rare, but some public TCRs were found in many donors.

Here immunoSEQ multiplex PCR was the method, and the copy in TCRdb shows in-frame clones only, minus some. The table lists 150,000 to 200,000 clones, roughly 83% of them singletons. The donors were in the 120-subject validation cohort; that cohort was separate from the approximately 700-subject first cohort. As to this clone: What it binds is unknown.

Germline CDR1 and CDR2: SNHLY and FYNNEI. This CDR3 has 14 amino acids. Trimming pared 8 bases from V and 5 bases from J, leaving 19 bases between. The V gene is TRBV2, the J gene TRBJ2-7; D is undetermined. The receptor's source is a man aged 25-40 years in good health and CMV-seropositive. The sample was PBMCs. The CDR3 DNA follows: TGTGCCAGCCAATCGGCCGCTACCAGGCACGAGCAGTACTTC. This sequence encodes CASQSAATRHEQYF.